These T cell receptor beta chains were read from a single sample in a study of blood T cell repertoires in COVID-19. Measured with immunoSEQ multiplex PCR; TCRdb has only the in-frame clones, and not every one. The table lists approximately 130,000 clones, just under 80% of them singletons. Sequencing was done on a sample of peripheral blood. These TCRs come from a human donor in a cohort sampled during active COVID-19. Each CDR3 is given with its conserved first and last residue.

CASSPGQGKSYEQYF	TRBJ2-7	TRBV27
CASSPGGSYEQYF	TRBJ2-7	TRBV19
CASILTGKEAYEQYF	TRBJ2-7	TRBV5-8
CASSLGQGRDTGELFF	TRBJ2-2	TRBV7-6
CATSSGQGTEKLFF	TRBJ1-4	TRBV24-1
CASSMPTRGGYNEQFF	TRBJ2-1	TRBV19
CASSKTSGSPGGANVLTF	TRBJ2-6	TRBV19
CASSQDQGRGSNQPQHF	TRBJ1-5	TRBV3-1/TRBV3-2
CASSIGGGKNTEAFF	TRBJ1-1	TRBV9
CASSPDTGELFF	TRBJ2-2	TRBV7-2
CASKRGGFIGMNTEAFF	TRBJ1-1	TRBV28
CASSPERTSTDTQYF	TRBJ2-3	TRBV7-2
CASSQTGGTEAFF	TRBJ1-1	TRBV19
CASSQNAKGDDGGYTF	TRBJ1-2	TRBV3-1/TRBV3-2
CASSQDPLGAGGQGYTF	TRBJ1-2	TRBV14
CASSLNSGRDEQYF	TRBJ2-7	TRBV11-2
CASSLLETANTGELFF	TRBJ2-2	TRBV7-3
CASSLNGGSNSPLHF	TRBJ1-6	TRBV7-3
CASSIGPTGNTEAFF	TRBJ1-1	TRBV7-3
CASSTLAGVRSYNEQFF	TRBJ2-1	TRBV19
CASSLYDRDNDYGYTF	TRBJ1-2	TRBV5-1
CASSLAGTGGETQYF	TRBJ2-5	TRBV7-2
CASSLGGDGYTF	TRBJ1-2	TRBV12-3/TRBV12-4
CATSRAPGGTGNTIYF	TRBJ1-3	TRBV15
CASSTGLAAYNEQFF	TRBJ2-1	TRBV2
CASSPGGGHNQPQHF	TRBJ1-5	TRBV5-4
CSVEEWTGFMNTEAFF	TRBJ1-1	TRBV29-1
CASSLDRNSYEQYF	TRBJ2-7	TRBV7-9
CASSQAASSGSYEQYF	TRBJ2-7	TRBV4-2
CASSRLADHQETQYF	TRBJ2-5	TRBV3-1/TRBV3-2
CASSLSPEMGEKLFF	TRBJ1-4	TRBV6-6
CASSQEGLAGGGTDTQYF	TRBJ2-3	TRBV3-1/TRBV3-2
CAWRAGRREQETQYF	TRBJ2-5	TRBV30
CASSRTRGGTQYF	TRBJ2-5	TRBV3-1/TRBV3-2
CASRNDRGGNTIYF	TRBJ1-3	TRBV28
CATSREGGNWAQHF	TRBJ1-5	TRBV15
CASSGQGYGYTF	TRBJ1-2	TRBV6-4
CASSPRGREVSPLHF	TRBJ1-6	TRBV7-9
CASSNFQGGRANYGYTF	TRBJ1-2	TRBV19
CASSSRQGGRPDEQYF	TRBJ2-7	TRBV7-2
CASSQDYDRDNSPLHF	TRBJ1-6	TRBV4-3
CASKRGMGAVPRNEQFF	TRBJ2-1	TRBV19
CASSRQGSYGYTF	TRBJ1-2	TRBV12-3/TRBV12-4
CASSSEPGLPSNEQYF	TRBJ2-7	TRBV7-3
CASSGSAGLTQYF	TRBJ2-3	TRBV2
CATSFVPGQLSSYNEQFF	TRBJ2-1	TRBV15
CASRALTGDYGYTF	TRBJ1-2	TRBV19